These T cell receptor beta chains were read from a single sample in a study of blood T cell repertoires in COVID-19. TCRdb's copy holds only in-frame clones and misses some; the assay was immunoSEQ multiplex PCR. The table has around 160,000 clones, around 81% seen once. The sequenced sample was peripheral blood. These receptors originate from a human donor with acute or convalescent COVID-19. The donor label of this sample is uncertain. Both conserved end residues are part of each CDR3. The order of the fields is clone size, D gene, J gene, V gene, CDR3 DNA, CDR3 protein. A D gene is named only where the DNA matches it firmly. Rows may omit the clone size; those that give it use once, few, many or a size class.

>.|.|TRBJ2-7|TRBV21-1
TGTGCCAGCAGCAAATCCCACAGAGCTACCTACGAGCAGTACTTC
CASSKSHRATYEQYF
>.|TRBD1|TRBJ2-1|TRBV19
TGTGCCAGTATCCAAGAGGGACAGGGAAAAAATGAGCAGTTCTTC
CASIQEGQGKNEQFF
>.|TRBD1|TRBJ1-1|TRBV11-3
TGTGCCAGCAGCGGGACAGGGGTAAACACTGAAGCTTTCTTT
CASSGTGVNTEAFF
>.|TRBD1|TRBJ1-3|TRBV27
TGTGCCAGCAGACAGTCGGGACAGGCTGGAAACACCATATATTTT
CASRQSGQAGNTIYF
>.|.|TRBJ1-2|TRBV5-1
TGCGCCAGCAGCGGGGGACACACGGAAGACTATGGCTACACCTTC
CASSGGHTEDYGYTF
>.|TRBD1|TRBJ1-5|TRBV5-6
TGTGCCAGCAGCTCCACCCTGGAGTGGGACAGGAGGAATCAGCCCCAGCATTTT
CASSSTLEWDRRNQPQHF
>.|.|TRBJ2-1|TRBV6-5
TGTGCCAGCAGTCTTAGACAAGGTGGGAATGAGCAGTTCTTC
CASSLRQGGNEQFF
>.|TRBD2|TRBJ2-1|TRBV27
TGTGCCAGCAGTTTCCCTAGGCGGGGGACCGAAAACAATGAGCAGTTCTTC
CASSFPRRGTENNEQFF
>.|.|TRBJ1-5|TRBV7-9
TGTGCCAGCAGCCCCGGTCCGGGGAATATAGGTCAGCCCCAGCATTTT
CASSPGPGNIGQPQHF
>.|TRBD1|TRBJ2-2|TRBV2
TGTGCCAGCAGTGAAGCGGTATGGCAGGGGGCTGGCGGGGAGCTGTTTTTT
CASSEAVWQGAGGELFF
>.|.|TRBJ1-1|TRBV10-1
TGCGCCAGCAGTGAGTCCCCAGACACTGAAGCTTTCTTT
CASSESPDTEAFF
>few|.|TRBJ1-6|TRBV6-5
TGTGCCAGCAGTCCTAGGGGATTTTACTCACCCCTCCACTTT
CASSPRGFYSPLHF
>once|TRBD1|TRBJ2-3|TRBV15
TGTGCCACCAGGGGGACAGTATTCACAGATACGCAGTATTTT
CATRGTVFTDTQYF
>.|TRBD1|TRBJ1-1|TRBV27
TGTGCCACCCAACCCCCAACCGGGACAGGTGACACTGAAGCTTTCTTT
CATQPPTGTGDTEAFF
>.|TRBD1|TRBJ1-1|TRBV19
TGTGCCAGTAGACAGGGGGCCGCTGAAGCTTTCTTT
CASRQGAAEAFF
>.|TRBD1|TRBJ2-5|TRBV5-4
TGTGCCAGCAGCTTGGCCGGGGCAGGGGGCGCAGAGACCCAGTACTTC
CASSLAGAGGAETQYF
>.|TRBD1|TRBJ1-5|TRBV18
TGTGCCAGCTCACCACGCCGGGACAGGGATTATCAGCCCCAGCATTTT
CASSPRRDRDYQPQHF
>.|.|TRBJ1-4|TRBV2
TGTGCCAGCAGAGGGGGGGGACGTAATCCTGAAAAACTGTTTTTT
CASRGGGRNPEKLFF
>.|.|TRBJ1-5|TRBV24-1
TGTGCCACCAGAGCTGGGGGGGATCAGCCCCAGCATTTT
CATRAGGDQPQHF
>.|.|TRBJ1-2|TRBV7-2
TGTGCCAGCGCTGGGGGGGCAGTTAATGGCTACACCTTC
CASAGGAVNGYTF
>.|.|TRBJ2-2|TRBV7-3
TGTGCCAGCAGGGGTTCGCCGGCGGGGACCGGGGAGCTGTTTTTT
CASRGSPAGTGELFF
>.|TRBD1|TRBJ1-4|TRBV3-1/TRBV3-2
TGTGCCAGCAGGTACGGGACAGGGATTAATGAAAAACTGTTTTTT
CASRYGTGINEKLFF
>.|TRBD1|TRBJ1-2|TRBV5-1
TGCGCCAGCAGCTTGGAGGGACAGGGGATCGGGTATGGCTACACCTTC
CASSLEGQGIGYGYTF
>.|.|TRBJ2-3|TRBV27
TGTGCCAGCTGCTGGAGGGGGGGTGGGACAGATACGCAGTATTTT
CASCWRGGGTDTQYF
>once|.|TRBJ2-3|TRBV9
TGTGCCAGCAGCGTAGGGGCCTCAGATACGCAGTATTTT
CASSVGASDTQYF
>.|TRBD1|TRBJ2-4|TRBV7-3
TGTGCCAGCAGCTTGACAGGGGTCCAAGCCAAAAACATTCAGTACTTC
CASSLTGVQAKNIQYF
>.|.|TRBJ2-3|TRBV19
TGTGCCAGTAGTATACCCTACACAGATACGCAGTATTTT
CASSIPYTDTQYF
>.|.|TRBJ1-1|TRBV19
TGTGCCAGTAGTGGCAGGGGACGCTTGAACACTGAAGCTTTCTTT
CASSGRGRLNTEAFF